The table lists the clone carrying this T cell receptor beta chain with a count of one. Its antigen remains unknown. This entry belongs to a study of OX40 agonist ivuxolimab in advanced cancers. General study findings and limits: Fewer expanded clones were found on average in CD4+ than in CD8+ T cells. Antigen specificity of clonally expanded peripheral T cells was not established. CD4+ and CD8+ blood T cells expanded clonally by week 6 at 0.1 to 3.0 mg/kg.

The method was immunoSEQ multiplex PCR; TCRdb's version includes in-frame clones alone and lacks a portion of them. The sample records 60,000 to 90,000 clones, roughly nine tenths being singletons. Germline lookup yields CDR1 MRHNA and CDR2 SNTAGT. This CDR3 region has 13 residues. The V end lost 3 bases, the J end lost 6 bases, and 12 bases lay between the germline ends. V gene TRBV6-4 combines with J gene TRBJ2-7; D gene unclear. Sequencing used CD4+ or CD8+ T cells sorted from blood, obtained in a trial of the OX40 agonist ivuxolimab. The source of this sequence is an adult with an advanced solid tumor such as melanoma, head and neck, liver or kidney cancer. CDR3 region: CASSDGVLGEQYF. The CDR3, as DNA: TGTGCCAGCAGTGATGGGGTTCTGGGCGAGCAGTACTTC.